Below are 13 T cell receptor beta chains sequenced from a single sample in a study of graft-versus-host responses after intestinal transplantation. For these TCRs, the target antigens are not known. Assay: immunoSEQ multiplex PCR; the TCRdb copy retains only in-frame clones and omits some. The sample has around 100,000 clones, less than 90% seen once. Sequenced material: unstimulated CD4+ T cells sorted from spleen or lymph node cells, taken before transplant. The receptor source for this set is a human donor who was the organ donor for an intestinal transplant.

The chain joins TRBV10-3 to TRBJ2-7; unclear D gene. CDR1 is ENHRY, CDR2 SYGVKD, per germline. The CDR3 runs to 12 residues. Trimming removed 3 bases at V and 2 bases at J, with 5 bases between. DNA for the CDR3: TGTGCCATCAGTGATACCACCTACGAGCAGTACTTC. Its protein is CAISDTTYEQYF.

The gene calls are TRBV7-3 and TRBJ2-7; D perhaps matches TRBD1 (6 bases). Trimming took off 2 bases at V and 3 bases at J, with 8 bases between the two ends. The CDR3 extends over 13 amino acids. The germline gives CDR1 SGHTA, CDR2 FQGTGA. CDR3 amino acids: CASSLDRYYEQYF. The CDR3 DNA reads TGTGCCAGCAGCTTAGACAGGTACTACGAGCAGTACTTC.

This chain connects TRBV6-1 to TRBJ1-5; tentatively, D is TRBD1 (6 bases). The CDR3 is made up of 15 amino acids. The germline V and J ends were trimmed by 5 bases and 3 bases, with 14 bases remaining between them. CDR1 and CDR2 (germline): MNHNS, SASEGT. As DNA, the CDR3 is TGTGCCAGCAGTACGGACAGTATCAACAATCAGCCCCAGCATTTT. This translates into CASSTDSINNQPQHF.

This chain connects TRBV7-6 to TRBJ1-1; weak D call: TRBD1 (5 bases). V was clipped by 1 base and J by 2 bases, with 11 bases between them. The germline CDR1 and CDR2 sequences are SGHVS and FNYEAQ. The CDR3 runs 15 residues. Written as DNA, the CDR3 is TGTGCCAGCAGCTTAGGCCCTCAGGGCAACACTGAAGCTTTCTTT. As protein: CASSLGPQGNTEAFF.

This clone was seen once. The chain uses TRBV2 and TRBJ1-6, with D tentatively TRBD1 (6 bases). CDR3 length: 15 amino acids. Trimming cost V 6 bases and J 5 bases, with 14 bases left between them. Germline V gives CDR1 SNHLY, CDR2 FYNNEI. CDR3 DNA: TGTGCCAGCAGGGCGGACAGAGCTAATAATTCACCCCTCCACTTT. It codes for CASRADRANNSPLHF.

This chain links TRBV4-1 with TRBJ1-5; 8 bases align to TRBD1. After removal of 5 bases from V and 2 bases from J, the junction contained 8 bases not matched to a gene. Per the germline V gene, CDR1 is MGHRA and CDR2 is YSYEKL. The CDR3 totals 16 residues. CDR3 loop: CASSSTGAGGNQPQHF. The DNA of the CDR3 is TGCGCCAGCAGCTCGACAGGGGCCGGGGGCAATCAGCCCCAGCATTTT.

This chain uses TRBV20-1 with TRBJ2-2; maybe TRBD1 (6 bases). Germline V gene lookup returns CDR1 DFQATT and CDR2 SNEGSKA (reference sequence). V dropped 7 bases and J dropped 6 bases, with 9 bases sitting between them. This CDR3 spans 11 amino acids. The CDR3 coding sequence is TGCAGTGTACAGGGAGCCGGGGAGCTGTTTTTT. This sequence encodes CSVQGAGELFF.

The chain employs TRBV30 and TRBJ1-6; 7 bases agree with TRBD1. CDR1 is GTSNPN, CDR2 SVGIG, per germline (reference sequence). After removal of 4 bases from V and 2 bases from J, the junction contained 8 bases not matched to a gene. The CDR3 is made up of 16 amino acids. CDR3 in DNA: TGTGCCTGGAATACAGGGGACCTTGCCTATAATTCACCCCTCCACTTT. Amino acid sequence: CAWNTGDLAYNSPLHF.

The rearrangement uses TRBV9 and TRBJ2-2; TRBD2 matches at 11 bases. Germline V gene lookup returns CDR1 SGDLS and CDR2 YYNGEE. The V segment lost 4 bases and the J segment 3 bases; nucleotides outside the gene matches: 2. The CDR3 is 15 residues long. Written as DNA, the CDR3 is TGTGCCAGCAGCTCTAGCGGGGGGTACACCGGGGAGCTGTTTTTT. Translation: CASSSSGGYTGELFF. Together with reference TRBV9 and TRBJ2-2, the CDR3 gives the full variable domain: DSGVTQTPKHLITATGQRVTLRCSPRSGDLSVYWYQQSLDQGLQFLIQYYNGEERAKGNILERFSAQQFPDLHSELNLSSLELGDSALYFCASSSSGGYTGELFFGEGSRLTVL.

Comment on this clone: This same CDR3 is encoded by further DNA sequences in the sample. The CDR3 sequence is CASSLVAGSYNEQFF. The CDR3 bases are TGCGCCAGCAGCTTGGTAGCAGGGTCCTACAATGAGCAGTTCTTC. V and J are TRBV5-1 and TRBJ2-1, with a tentative D call TRBD1 (5 bases). The CDR3 loop spans 15 amino acids. Trimming cost V 0 bases and J 1 base, with 8 bases left between them. Germline V lookup: CDR1 SGHRS, CDR2 YFSETQ.

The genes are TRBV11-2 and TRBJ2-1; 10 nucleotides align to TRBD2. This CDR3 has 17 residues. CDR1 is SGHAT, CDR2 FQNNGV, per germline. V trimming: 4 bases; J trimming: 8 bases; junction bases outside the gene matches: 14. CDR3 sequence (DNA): TGTGCCAGCAGCTCCCGACTAGCGGGCCCAACGGGGGATGAGCAGTTCTTC. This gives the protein CASSSRLAGPTGDEQFF.

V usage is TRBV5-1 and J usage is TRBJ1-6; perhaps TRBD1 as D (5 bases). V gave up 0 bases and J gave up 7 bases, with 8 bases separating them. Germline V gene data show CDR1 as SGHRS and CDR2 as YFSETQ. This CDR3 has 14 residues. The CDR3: CASSLEGTNSPLHF. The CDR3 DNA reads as TGCGCCAGCAGCTTGGAGGGGACCAATTCACCCCTCCACTTT.

CDR3 in amino acids: CASSRSGWEQNYGYTF. CDR3 in DNA: TGTGCCAGCAGCCGCTCCGGGTGGGAACAGAACTATGGCTACACCTTC. This sequence joins TRBV4-2 and TRBJ1-2, with D uncertain. V lost 4 bases and J lost 2, with 17 bases in between. The germline gives CDR1 LGHNA, CDR2 YNFKEQ. The CDR3 length is 16 residues.